The entry below describes one TCR beta chain. Which antigen it targets is not known. Base qualities are not recorded, but no much larger clone differs from it by a single base. V lost 6 bases and J lost 1 base; the stretch between them is 12 bases long. The germline V gene (reference sequence) gives CDR1 as LGHDT and CDR2 as YNNKEL. Measured from the cysteine to the phenylalanine, the CDR3 is 15 residues long. This entry keeps only the CDR3 DNA: 45 bases, framed from base 1. This sample was taken from a study of Ad26.COV2.S vaccination and SARS-CoV-2 variants (dated by TCRdb to the early 2020s). In terms of the full investigation: Donors in the vaccine arm were drawn from COV1001, a phase I-IIa trial of Ad26.COV2.S in healthy adults that was multicentre, randomized, double-blind and placebo-controlled. Ad26.COV2.S was given intramuscularly at 5x10^10 or 1x10^11 viral particles, as a single shot or as two shots 56 days apart. The specificity and breadth of SARS-CoV-2-reactive T cell receptors after Ad26.COV2.S vaccination were assessed by TCRbeta repertoire sequencing. Blinding of investigators to trial group allocation was maintained during experiments and outcome assessment. Trial participants were randomized into five groups of five: low-dose or high-dose Ad26.COV2.S given once or twice, or placebo on both occasions. The TCR-sequenced set comprised approximately 30 samples: approximately 19 Ad26.COV2.S vaccine recipients, 5 placebo recipients and 8 SARS-CoV-2 convalescent individuals. The full study reports these points: Vaccine and placebo recipients had comparable non-spike TCR breadth, which fits with the vaccine containing only spike. The study was not powered for comparison of responses between vaccine doses or regimens. Substantial breadth of spike-specific CD8+ and CD4+ T cell responses was reported after vaccination. It was noted by the authors that total T cell responses may have been underestimated by the TCR breadth and depth analyses. Ad26.COV2.S recipients had higher spike-specific TCR breadth than placebo recipients (P = 0.0014).

Sample treatment or condition, as interpreted from the label and publication: about 20 received Ad26.COV2.S at low or high dose, single or two shots; 5 received placebo; per-sample allocation not given. Repertoires of vaccine and placebo recipients were sequenced from samples taken on day 63 after the first injection. Between 29 July and 7 August 2020, Cohort 1b enrolled 25 adults aged 18-55 years at one site in Boston, USA. As a vaccine, Ad26.COV2.S was a replication-incompetent adenovirus type 26 vector that expressed a prefusion-stabilized SARS-CoV-2 spike protein derived from the original Wuhan strain. The immunoSEQ Assay was the method used to sequence TCRbeta CDR3 regions. After extraction, genomic DNA underwent amplification by bias-controlled multiplex PCR, followed by high-throughput sequencing. Processing in the source paper ran as follows. To quantify the absolute abundance of every unique TCRbeta CDR3 region, sequences were collapsed and filtered. T cell fraction was estimated by normalizing TCRbeta template counts to usable DNA, which was measured by amplifying reference genes present in all nucleated cells. Repertoire TCRs were annotated as SARS-CoV-2-specific when V gene, CDR3 amino acid sequence and J gene were exactly matched to a known reactive TCR set. The reference SARS-CoV-2 TCR set was derived from MIRA and filtered for enrichment in COVID-19-positive ImmuneCODE repertoires, a step that removed public or cross-reactive TCRs. Using the MIRA antigens, annotated TCRs were further analysed by specific ORF or by position within an ORF. Breadth was defined as annotated unique rearrangements over total unique productive rearrangements; depth was the summed frequency of those rearrangements. Two-sided Wilcoxon rank-sum tests were applied when comparing TCR breadth between groups. TCRdb took over this immuneACCESS table, retaining in-frame rearrangements with V and J assigned. Such tables are incomplete; in checked studies, under half of the missing clones stem from an unresolved V gene, and the remainder is unexplained. The V and J calls and clone size were taken over from that table, and D and trimming were inferred from the DNA. The sample table holds 300,000 to 400,000 clones, of which approximately 86% were seen once. The ten largest clones take up roughly 10% of the sample.

The sequence was obtained from a person aged 18 to 65 who received the Ad26.COV2.S COVID-19 vaccine or a placebo. The V gene is TRBV3-1 (or the pseudogene TRBV3-2) and the J gene is TRBJ2-2, with TRBD1 perhaps the D gene, on 5 matching bases. Sequenced here: peripheral blood, sampled in a trial of Ad26.COV2.S vaccine versus placebo. The nucleotide sequence is given as TGTGCCAGCAGACGACAGATTAAGAACACCGGGGAGCTGTTTTTT. Protein translation: CASRRQIKNTGELFF.